These 8 T cell receptor beta chains came from one sample sequenced in a study of cytotoxic CD8 clonotypes in ibrutinib-treated CLL. Here immunoSEQ multiplex PCR was the method, and the copy in TCRdb shows in-frame clones only, minus some. The sample consists of approximately 130,000 clones, around 80% of them appearing once. The sample consisted of PBMCs, taken after 24 months of ibrutinib treatment. The receptor source for this set is a human donor with chronic lymphocytic leukemia.

This chain links TRBV2 with TRBJ2-7; D is perhaps TRBD1 or TRBD2 (7 bases each). This CDR3 spans 15 amino acids. V was cut by 7 bases and J by 2 bases, with 18 bases left in between. Germline V gene data show CDR1 as SNHLY and CDR2 as FYNNEI. Here the CDR3 reads CASTRGDYQTYEQYF. CDR3 bases: TGTGCCAGCACCAGGGGGGACTATCAGACCTACGAGCAGTACTTC.

This sequence joins TRBV19 and TRBJ2-2, with 10 positions matching TRBD1. Unmatched junction bases numbered 6, after V lost 4 bases and J lost 4 bases. The CDR3 is made up of 16 amino acids. Germline V lookup: CDR1 LNHDA, CDR2 SQIVND (reference sequence). CDR3 amino acids: CASSTTTGGLTGELFF. The CDR3 DNA is TGTGCCAGTAGTACTACGACAGGGGGCCTCACCGGGGAGCTGTTTTTT.

This chain connects TRBV6-5 to TRBJ2-7, with D perhaps assigned TRBD1 or TRBD2 (6 bases each). V lost 0 bases and J lost 1, with 10 bases in between. The CDR3 consists of 15 residues. Germline V gene lookup returns CDR1 MNHEY and CDR2 SVGAGI. CDR3 coding DNA: TGTGCCAGCAGTTACTCACGGGGGCCTTCCTACGAGCAGTACTTC. This gives the protein CASSYSRGPSYEQYF.

The V and J genes are TRBV9 and TRBJ2-3; D is possibly TRBD2 (6 bases). V gave up 1 base and J gave up 1 base, with 10 bases separating them. This CDR3 spans 15 amino acids. The germline CDR1 and CDR2 sequences are SGDLS and YYNGEE. CDR3 sequence: CASSVFQRGTDTQYF. The CDR3 DNA reads TGTGCCAGCAGCGTATTTCAGCGGGGCACAGATACGCAGTATTTT.

The chain couples TRBV4-3 to TRBJ1-2, with 8 bases matching TRBD1. The CDR3 spans 15 residues. The germline V gene has CDR1 LGHNA and CDR2 YSLEER. Trimming took 3 bases from V and 2 from J; bases not matched to a gene: 5. The CDR3 loop is CASSQLTGANYGYTF. CDR3 in DNA: TGCGCCAGCAGCCAGTTGACAGGGGCGAACTATGGCTACACCTTC.

Only one count was recorded for this clone. The chain couples TRBV6-6 to TRBJ1-2; 8 positions agree with TRBD1. Per germline, CDR1 MNHNY and CDR2 SVGAGI (reference sequence). The CDR3 is 13 residues long. Losses at the gene ends were 5 bases for V and 7 bases for J; bases not matched to a gene: 6. The CDR3 DNA reads TGTGCCAGCAGTCCGACAGGGGAGGGTGGCTACACCTTC. As protein: CASSPTGEGGYTF.

This chain joins TRBV5-1 and TRBJ1-1; TRBD1 matches 8 bases. The V gene end was trimmed by 4 bases and the J gene end by 4 bases; junction bases not matched to a gene: 12. This CDR3 has 16 amino acids. Germline lookup yields CDR1 SGHRS and CDR2 YFSETQ. CDR3 sequence reads: CASSLGQARVGTEAFF. The CDR3 DNA reads TGCGCCAGCAGCCTGGGACAGGCTAGGGTTGGCACTGAAGCTTTCTTT.

The chain carries TRBV4-1 and TRBJ1-1; D ambiguous. The CDR3 has 18 amino acids. Germline V gives CDR1 MGHRA, CDR2 YSYEKL. The V gene lost 0 bases and the J gene lost 1 base, with 18 bases spanning the gap. For the CDR3, the DNA is TGCGCCAGCAGCCAAGACGCCCCTTTTAGAGGAGGGAACACTGAAGCTTTCTTT. As protein: CASSQDAPFRGGNTEAFF.